Below, 24 T cell receptor beta chains from the same sample are listed, as sequenced in a study of cytomegalovirus exposure and HLA in healthy donors. This PCR relied on a set of 60 Vbeta primers and 13 Jbeta primers. TCRdb keeps only in-frame clones here, not all; method: immunoSEQ multiplex PCR. The data hold approximately 140,000 clones, with roughly 84% observed a single time. Sequencing input: PBMCs. The receptors shown here come from a girl aged 2 to 9 in good health and CMV-seronegative.

V gene TRBV27 combines with J gene TRBJ2-3, with TRBD2 identical over 11 bases. Germline V CDR1 and CDR2: MNHEY, SMNVEV (reference sequence). V dropped 3 bases and J dropped 2; count of bases not matched to a gene: 10. The CDR3 runs 18 residues. Here the CDR3 reads CASSFVHLTSGDTDTQYF. As DNA, the CDR3 is TGTGCCAGCAGTTTTGTACACCTGACTAGCGGGGACACAGATACGCAGTATTTT.

This clone was found a few times. The rearrangement uses TRBV7-2 and TRBJ2-1; TRBD2 is a possible D gene (7 bases). Germline CDR1 SGHTA, CDR2 FQGNSA. The CDR3 length is 15 residues. Trimming removed 5 bases from V and 8 bases from J, with 19 bases in between. The CDR3 is CASSPGGGSADEQFF. CDR3 bases: TGTGCCAGCAGCCCTGGGGGGGGCAGTGCCGATGAGCAGTTCTTC. Drawing the rest from reference TRBV7-2 and TRBJ2-1, the complete variable domain is GAGVSQSPSNKVTEKGKDVELRCDPISGHTALYWYRQSLGQGLEFLIYFQGNSAPDKSGLPSDRFSAERTGGSVSTLTIQRTQQEDSAVYLCASSPGGGSADEQFFGPGTRLTVL.

The CDR3 bases are TGTGCCAGCAGTGCACAACGGGACAGTGGCTACACCTTC. It translates to CASSAQRDSGYTF. V usage is TRBV6-1 and J usage is TRBJ1-2, with 7 bases identical to TRBD1. Per the germline V gene, CDR1 is MNHNS and CDR2 is SASEGT. J was trimmed by 7 bases and V by 4 bases; bases with no gene match: 6. The CDR3 has 13 residues.

The V gene is TRBV4-1, the J gene TRBJ1-5; no definite D call. Trimming removed 0 bases at V and 1 base at J, with 7 bases between. Germline CDR1 is MGHRA and CDR2 is YSYEKL. This CDR3 has 15 amino acids. The CDR3 DNA reads as TGCGCCAGCAGCCAAGATCTTGCGAGCAATCAGCCCCAGCATTTT. Translation gives CASSQDLASNQPQHF.

This sequence joins TRBV5-6 and TRBJ1-3, with D uncertain. Germline lookup yields CDR1 SGHDT and CDR2 YYEEEE. Trimming cost V 1 base and J 4 bases, with 12 bases left between them. This CDR3 comprises 15 residues. The CDR3 DNA follows: TGTGCCAGCAGCTTGTTAAGCCGGAGGGGAAACACCATATATTTT. Encoded protein: CASSLLSRRGNTIYF. The full variable domain, its missing parts supplied by reference TRBV5-6 and TRBJ1-3, is DAGVTQSPTHLIKTRGQQVTLRCSPKSGHDTVSWYQQALGQGPQFIFQYYEEEERQRGNFPDRFSGHQFPNYSSELNVNALLLGDSALYLCASSLLSRRGNTIYFGEGSWLTVV.

For the CDR3, the DNA is TGTGCCAGCAGCCTCAGGGCTAACTATGGCTACACCTTC. Amino acid sequence: CASSLRANYGYTF. The V gene is TRBV5-4, the J gene TRBJ1-2; maybe TRBD1 (5 bases). CDR1 is SGHNT, CDR2 YYREEE, per germline (reference sequence). The CDR3 is made up of 13 amino acids. V gave up 4 bases and J gave up 0 bases, with 7 bases separating them.

The CDR3 DNA follows: TGTGCCAGCAGCTTGTTGTCACTAGCGGGTCGCCAGTACGAGCAGTACTTC. Translated: CASSLLSLAGRQYEQYF. The chain combines TRBV5-4 with TRBJ2-7; 9 positions agree with TRBD2. Trimming took 1 base from V and 4 from J; bases not matched to a gene: 12. Germline V gene sequence: CDR1 SGHNT, CDR2 YYREEE (reference sequence). The length of the CDR3 is 17 residues. The entire variable domain, with the rest obtained from reference TRBV5-4 and TRBJ2-7, is as follows: ETGVTQSPTHLIKTRGQQVTLRCSSQSGHNTVSWYQQALGQGPQFIFQYYREEENGRGNFPPRFSGLQFPNYSSELNVNALELDDSALYLCASSLLSLAGRQYEQYFGPGTRLTVT.

The chain uses TRBV29-1 and TRBJ2-3; 14 bases are a match to TRBD2. V was pared by 6 bases and J by 6 bases, with 14 bases of the junction left unmatched. The germline V gene encodes CDR1 SQVTM and CDR2 ANQGSEA. The CDR3 spans 17 residues. The CDR3 region is CSVLSPGLAGEVDTQYF. Here the CDR3 DNA reads TGCAGCGTCCTATCCCCGGGACTAGCGGGAGAGGTCGATACGCAGTATTTT.

The genes are TRBV25-1 and TRBJ2-6; D unclear. CDR3 length equals 13 residues. CDR1 is MGHDK and CDR2 is SYGVNS in the germline V gene. The V end was cut by 7 bases, the J end by 3 bases, with 7 bases between. This CDR3 reads CASTPLGANVLTF. The CDR3 coding sequence is TGTGCCAGCACCCCCCTTGGGGCCAACGTCCTGACTTTC.

CDR3 bases: TGTGCCAGCAGTTTCACCCACCGGTGGGACAGGGGGCTTCGGGCCAAAAACATTCAGTACTTC. Encoded protein: CASSFTHRWDRGLRAKNIQYF. This chain uses TRBV28 with TRBJ2-4; 12 bases agree with TRBD1. CDR1 is MDHEN, CDR2 SYDVKM, per germline. The V segment lost 3 bases and the J segment 1 base; nucleotides outside the gene matches: 16. The CDR3 runs to 21 residues.

The chain combines TRBV10-2 with TRBJ1-5, with D hard to call. The CDR3 totals 14 residues. With 5 bases removed from V and 3 bases from J, the gap between germline ends came to 11 bases. Germline V gene lookup returns CDR1 WSHSY and CDR2 SAAADI. The CDR3 region is CASSNHRDNQPQHF. CDR3 coding DNA: TGCGCCAGCAGTAATCACAGAGACAATCAGCCCCAGCATTTT.

The V gene is TRBV5-1, the J gene TRBJ1-2, with 7 positions matching TRBD1. This CDR3 contains 15 residues. V lost 5 bases, J lost 0 bases, and 7 bases stayed unmatched. CDR1 and CDR2 (germline): SGHRS, YFSETQ. The CDR3 nucleotides are TGCGCCAGCAGGTACTCACAGGGGCCTAACTATGGCTACACCTTC. Translation: CASRYSQGPNYGYTF.

The V and J genes are TRBV4-3 and TRBJ2-7, with 9 bases identical to TRBD1. V was clipped by 4 bases and J by 6 bases; unmatched bases: 13. The CDR3 has 16 amino acids. Germline V lookup: CDR1 LGHNA, CDR2 YSLEER. As DNA, the CDR3 is TGCGCCAGCAGCCCCAGCTTAGGGACAGGGAATAGCGAGCAGTACTTC. Translating it yields CASSPSLGTGNSEQYF.

The V gene is TRBV7-2, the J gene TRBJ2-7; D remains unclear. V was cut by 4 bases and J by 0 bases, with 7 bases left in between. The germline CDR1 and CDR2 sequences are SGHTA and FQGNSA. The CDR3 runs to 13 residues. The DNA for the CDR3 is TGTGCCAGCAGCTCACAAAGCTCCTACGAGCAGTACTTC. Protein sequence: CASSSQSSYEQYF. Together with reference TRBV7-2 and TRBJ2-7, the CDR3 gives the full variable domain: GAGVSQSPSNKVTEKGKDVELRCDPISGHTALYWYRQSLGQGLEFLIYFQGNSAPDKSGLPSDRFSAERTGGSVSTLTIQRTQQEDSAVYLCASSSQSSYEQYFGPGTRLTVT.

The rearrangement links TRBV29-1 to TRBJ2-7, with D perhaps TRBD1 (5 bases). The CDR3 runs 12 residues. Germline CDR1 SQVTM, CDR2 ANQGSEA. V lost 5 bases and J 2 bases, leaving 10 bases between the germline ends. Here the CDR3 reads CSVRDRPYEQYF. CDR3 bases: TGCAGCGTTCGAGACAGACCCTACGAGCAGTACTTC.

The J gene is TRBJ2-5, the V gene TRBV2, with 11 nucleotides matching TRBD2. Looked up from germline, CDR1 is SNHLY and CDR2 is FYNNEI. This CDR3 spans 16 amino acids. Trimming cost V 2 bases and J 2 bases; bases outside gene matches: 4. For the CDR3, the DNA is TGTGCCAGCAGTGAATCGCTAGCGGGGGGACAAGAGACCCAGTACTTC. Amino acids: CASSESLAGGQETQYF.

In its sample, this clone was seen once. V gene TRBV27 combines with J gene TRBJ2-2; no reliable D call. The germline V gene has CDR1 MNHEY and CDR2 SMNVEV (reference sequence). V was cut by 6 bases and J by 1 base, with 6 bases left in between. This CDR3 is built from 13 residues. CDR3 sequence reads: CASSPWNTGELFF. As DNA, the CDR3 is TGTGCCAGCAGCCCATGGAACACCGGGGAGCTGTTTTTT.

The rearrangement links TRBV18 to TRBJ1-2; 12 bases agree with TRBD1. This CDR3 region has 16 residues. The ends lost 2 bases at V and 4 bases at J; junction bases unmatched: 5. The germline V gene has CDR1 KGHSH and CDR2 LQKENI. The CDR3, as DNA: TGTGCCAGCTCACCATCTGGGGGACAGGGGGCCTATGGCTACACCTTC. As protein: CASSPSGGQGAYGYTF.

This chain joins TRBV5-1 and TRBJ1-3; perhaps TRBD1 as D (5 bases). The CDR3 contains 17 residues. Germline CDR1 is SGHRS and CDR2 is YFSETQ. The ends were cut back, 4 bases at V and 3 bases at J, with 20 bases in the middle. Here the CDR3 reads CASSQYLQGTLGNTIYF. The CDR3 DNA follows: TGCGCCAGCAGCCAATACCTCCAGGGTACTCTTGGAAACACCATATATTTT.

V is TRBV15 and J is TRBJ2-5; 8 bases line up with TRBD2. With V trimmed by 2 bases and J by 4 bases, 3 bases remained unmatched. This CDR3 region has 14 residues. Germline V gene lookup returns CDR1 LNHNV and CDR2 YYDKDF (reference sequence). The CDR3 coding sequence is TGTGCCACCAGCAGATCGGGAGGGGCAGAGACCCAGTACTTC. It translates to CATSRSGGAETQYF.

This clone showed up just once. V is TRBV18 and J is TRBJ2-7, with TRBD1 matching over 7 bases. The CDR3 length is 12 residues. V shed 4 bases, J shed 6 bases, and the junction held 3 bases outside the gene matches. The germline V gene has CDR1 KGHSH and CDR2 LQKENI. CDR3 loop: CASSRAGGEQYF. The CDR3 bases are TGTGCCAGCTCACGGGCAGGGGGCGAGCAGTACTTC.

CDR3 amino acids: CASSTTQETQYF. DNA of the CDR3: TGTGCCAGCAGTACTACCCAAGAGACCCAGTACTTC. This chain joins TRBV7-9 and TRBJ2-5; D remains unclear. The germline V gene has CDR1 SEHNR and CDR2 FQNEAQ (reference sequence). V was trimmed by 6 bases and J by 1 base, leaving 6 bases between them. This CDR3 region has 12 residues.

The V gene is TRBV4-2, the J gene TRBJ2-5; 7 nucleotides align to TRBD2. The CDR3 spans 18 residues. Germline lookup yields CDR1 LGHNA and CDR2 YNFKEQ. The junction had 15 bases not matched to a gene; V was cut back by 1 base and J by 4 bases. This CDR3 reads CASSQALGGVTSGETQYF. The CDR3 DNA reads as TGTGCCAGCAGCCAAGCGCTTGGGGGGGTCACTTCCGGAGAGACCCAGTACTTC.

The genes are TRBV19 and TRBJ1-4; 12 nucleotides match TRBD1. This CDR3 has 15 amino acids. The V segment lost 6 bases and the J segment 8 bases; nucleotides outside the gene matches: 7. Germline V gene lookup returns CDR1 LNHDA and CDR2 SQIVND (reference sequence). CDR3 coding DNA: TGTGCCAGTAGCCCGGGACAGGGGGCAATGGAAAAACTGTTTTTT. The encoded protein is CASSPGQGAMEKLFF.